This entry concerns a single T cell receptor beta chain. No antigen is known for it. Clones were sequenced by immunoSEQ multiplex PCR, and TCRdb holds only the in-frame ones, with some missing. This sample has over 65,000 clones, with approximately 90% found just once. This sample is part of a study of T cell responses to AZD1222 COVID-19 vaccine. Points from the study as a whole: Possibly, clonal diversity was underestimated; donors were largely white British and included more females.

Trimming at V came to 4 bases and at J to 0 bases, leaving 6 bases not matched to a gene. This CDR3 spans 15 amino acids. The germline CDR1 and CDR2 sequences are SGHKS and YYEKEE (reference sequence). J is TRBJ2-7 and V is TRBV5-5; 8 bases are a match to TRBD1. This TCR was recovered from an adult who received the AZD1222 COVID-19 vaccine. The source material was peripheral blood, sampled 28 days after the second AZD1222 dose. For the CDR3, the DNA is TGTGCCAGCAGCATAAGACAGGGGAGCTCCTACGAGCAGTACTTC. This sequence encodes CASSIRQGSSYEQYF.